These 7 T cell receptor beta chains came from one sample sequenced in a study of blood T cell repertoires in COVID-19. Data came from immunoSEQ multiplex PCR; TCRdb stores just in-frame clones and leaves some out. Found here are about 120,000 clones, roughly 82% of them singletons; the top ten hold 9.5% to 13%. The sequencing sample was made of peripheral blood. These receptors originate from a human donor in a cohort sampled during active COVID-19.

This clone showed up just once. The rearrangement links TRBV28 to TRBJ2-1; D might be TRBD1 (6 bases). The CDR3 contains 15 residues. Germline CDR1 is MDHEN and CDR2 is SYDVKM. The germline V and J ends were trimmed by 3 bases and 12 bases, with 21 bases remaining between them. CDR3 sequence reads: CASSLLQGNVWLQFF. The DNA for the CDR3 is TGTGCCAGCAGTTTGTTACAGGGTAATGTGTGGTTGCAGTTCTTC.

The chain is built from TRBV5-1 and TRBJ1-1; tentative D call: TRBD1 (6 bases). Germline values: CDR1 SGHRS, CDR2 YFSETQ. Trimming left V 0 bases short and J 1 base short, with 19 bases between. There are 18 residues in the CDR3. In nucleotides, the CDR3 is TGCGCCAGCAGCTTGGCTCGGGGGGCCGAGGACTGGAACACTGAAGCTTTCTTT. Its protein is CASSLARGAEDWNTEAFF.

The V gene is TRBV15, the J gene TRBJ1-4; tentative D call: TRBD1 (6 bases). Germline loops: CDR1 LNHNV, CDR2 YYDKDF (reference sequence). V was trimmed by 1 base and J by 6 bases, leaving 15 bases between them. This CDR3 spans 16 amino acids. This CDR3 reads CATSRGTGSSDEKLFF. The CDR3 bases are TGTGCCACCAGCAGAGGAACAGGGAGTTCGGATGAAAAACTGTTTTTT.

DNA for the CDR3: TGTGCCAGCAGCTTGTCCAGCGGGGGGCCGGGCACAGATACGCAGTATTTT. Translating gives CASSLSSGGPGTDTQYF. This chain joins TRBV7-9 and TRBJ2-3; 9 nucleotides line up with TRBD2. V was clipped by 3 bases and J by 1 base; unmatched bases: 8. Germline V gives CDR1 SEHNR, CDR2 FQNEAQ (reference sequence). This CDR3 comprises 17 residues.

The chain uses TRBV24-1 and TRBJ1-5; possible D gene TRBD1, 6 bases. CDR3 length: 17 residues. Trimming cost V 3 bases and J 1 base, with 15 bases left between them. Germline V lookup: CDR1 KGHDR, CDR2 SFDVKD. CDR3 sequence (DNA): TGTGCCACCAGTGATGCACAGGGTTTAGGGAGCAATCAGCCCCAGCATTTT. Translation: CATSDAQGLGSNQPQHF.

V gene TRBV5-1 combines with J gene TRBJ1-3; D remains unclear. Germline-derived CDR1 and CDR2 are SGHRS and YFSETQ. This CDR3 contains 17 residues. V gave up 4 bases and J gave up 0 bases, with 17 bases separating them. DNA for the CDR3: TGCGCCAGCAGCCCACGGACGGGATTGACCTCTGGAAACACCATATATTTT. Translated, it gives CASSPRTGLTSGNTIYF.

This sequence joins TRBV5-6 and TRBJ1-3; D not resolved. The CDR3 is made up of 14 amino acids. Trimming shortened V by 2 bases and J by 1 base, and 7 bases separated the two germline ends. The germline gives CDR1 SGHDT, CDR2 YYEEEE. The CDR3 protein is CASSFRESGNTIYF. The CDR3 DNA follows: TGTGCCAGCAGCTTTCGGGAGTCTGGAAACACCATATATTTT.